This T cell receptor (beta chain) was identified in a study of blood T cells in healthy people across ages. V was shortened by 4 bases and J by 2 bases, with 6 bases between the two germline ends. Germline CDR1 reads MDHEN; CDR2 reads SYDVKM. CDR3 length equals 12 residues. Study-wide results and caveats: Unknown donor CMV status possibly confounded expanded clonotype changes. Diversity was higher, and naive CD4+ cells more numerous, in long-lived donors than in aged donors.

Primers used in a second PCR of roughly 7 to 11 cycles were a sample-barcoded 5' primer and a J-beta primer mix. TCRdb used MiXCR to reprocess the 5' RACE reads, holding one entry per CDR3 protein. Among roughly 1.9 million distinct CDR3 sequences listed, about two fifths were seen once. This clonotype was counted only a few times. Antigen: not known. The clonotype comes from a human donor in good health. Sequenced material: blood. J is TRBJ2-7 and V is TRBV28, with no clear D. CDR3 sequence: CASSSYPYEQYF. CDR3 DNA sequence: TGTGCCAGCAGTTCATACCCCTACGAGCAGTACTTC.